A selection of T cell receptor beta chains follows, all from one sample in a study of blood T cell repertoires in COVID-19. This table comes from immunoSEQ multiplex PCR, and its TCRdb copy is limited to in-frame clones, with some not included. The sample has about 190,000 clones, around 90% seen once. The sequencing sample was made of peripheral blood. The origin of the receptors is a man aged 50 or older with acute or convalescent COVID-19. Each CDR3 is given with its conserved first and last residue. Fields, in order: D gene, clone size, V gene, J gene, CDR3 DNA, CDR3 protein. The D gene is left open where the match is weak. Only part of the rows carry a size: once, few, many, or a class if the clone is expanded.

D gene: TRBD1
clone size: .
V gene: TRBV18
J gene: TRBJ1-2
CDR3 DNA: TGTGCCAGCTCACCTCAGACAGGGACTAACTATGGCTACACCTTC
CDR3 protein: CASSPQTGTNYGYTF

D gene: .
clone size: .
V gene: TRBV29-1
J gene: TRBJ2-3
CDR3 DNA: TGCAGCGTGGCAGGGGCGCCCGGAGATACGCAGTATTTT
CDR3 protein: CSVAGAPGDTQYF

D gene: .
clone size: once
V gene: TRBV28
J gene: TRBJ1-2
CDR3 DNA: TGTGCCAGCACCCAACTGCGGATGGACTATGGCTACACCTTC
CDR3 protein: CASTQLRMDYGYTF

D gene: .
clone size: .
V gene: TRBV10-3
J gene: TRBJ1-2
CDR3 DNA: TGTGCCATCAGTGAGACAGGCGACTGGGGCTACACCTTC
CDR3 protein: CAISETGDWGYTF

D gene: .
clone size: .
V gene: TRBV6-1
J gene: TRBJ1-5
CDR3 DNA: TGTGCCAGCAGTGAATCGGGGAATCAGCCCCAGCATTTT
CDR3 protein: CASSESGNQPQHF

D gene: .
clone size: .
V gene: TRBV30
J gene: TRBJ2-2
CDR3 DNA: TGTGCCTCCCCCCTAACTCGGAACACCGGGGAGCTGTTTTTT
CDR3 protein: CASPLTRNTGELFF

D gene: .
clone size: .
V gene: TRBV6-5
J gene: TRBJ1-2
CDR3 DNA: TGTGCCAGCAGAACCGGGACAATCTATGGCTACACCTTC
CDR3 protein: CASRTGTIYGYTF

D gene: .
clone size: .
V gene: TRBV19
J gene: TRBJ2-3
CDR3 DNA: TGTGCCAGTAGTAACGGGCTAGCCCTCACAGATACGCAGTATTTT
CDR3 protein: CASSNGLALTDTQYF

D gene: TRBD1
clone size: .
V gene: TRBV7-2
J gene: TRBJ1-5
CDR3 DNA: TGTGCCAGCAGCTCCGGGACAGGGCATCAGCCCCAGCATTTT
CDR3 protein: CASSSGTGHQPQHF

D gene: TRBD1
clone size: few
V gene: TRBV7-9
J gene: TRBJ1-2
CDR3 DNA: TGTGCCAGCAGCTTAGACCGACAGGGGATGGGTGGCTACACCTTC
CDR3 protein: CASSLDRQGMGGYTF

D gene: .
clone size: many
V gene: TRBV6-6
J gene: TRBJ1-2
CDR3 DNA: TGTGCCAGCAGTTACGCAGGGTGGGACTATGGCTACACCTTC
CDR3 protein: CASSYAGWDYGYTF

D gene: .
clone size: .
V gene: TRBV19
J gene: TRBJ1-2
CDR3 DNA: TGTGCCAGTAGTATAGATCTAAACAGGAGATATGGCTACACCTTC
CDR3 protein: CASSIDLNRRYGYTF

D gene: TRBD2
clone size: .
V gene: TRBV5-4
J gene: TRBJ2-3
CDR3 DNA: TGTGCCAGCAGTAACAAACTAGCGGCTAGCACAGATACGCAGTATTTT
CDR3 protein: CASSNKLAASTDTQYF

D gene: TRBD1
clone size: .
V gene: TRBV9
J gene: TRBJ1-2
CDR3 DNA: TGTGCCAGCACTGGGACTGACAGGGCCGGCTACACCTTC
CDR3 protein: CASTGTDRAGYTF

D gene: .
clone size: .
V gene: TRBV19
J gene: TRBJ1-3
CDR3 DNA: TGTGCCAGTAGCCCGCCCCCCGGGGCTGGAAACACCATATATTTT
CDR3 protein: CASSPPPGAGNTIYF

D gene: .
clone size: .
V gene: TRBV20-1
J gene: TRBJ1-2
CDR3 DNA: TGCAGTGCTAGTTGGGGCGGTGTGGACTATGGCTACACCTTC
CDR3 protein: CSASWGGVDYGYTF

D gene: .
clone size: .
V gene: TRBV5-4
J gene: TRBJ2-7
CDR3 DNA: TGTGCCAGCAGCCCAACGACTGGTCACGAGCAGTACTTC
CDR3 protein: CASSPTTGHEQYF

D gene: TRBD1
clone size: once
V gene: TRBV3-1/TRBV3-2
J gene: TRBJ2-7
CDR3 DNA: TGTGCCAGCAGCCAAGCTCAGGACAGGGGCTACGAGCAGTACTTC
CDR3 protein: CASSQAQDRGYEQYF

D gene: .
clone size: .
V gene: TRBV4-3
J gene: TRBJ1-3
CDR3 DNA: TGCGCCAGCAGCCAAGTACGGGGTGATGGAAACACCATATATTTT
CDR3 protein: CASSQVRGDGNTIYF

D gene: .
clone size: .
V gene: TRBV29-1
J gene: TRBJ1-2
CDR3 DNA: TGCAGCGTCCACACCCCCCGGACAGCTAACTATGGCTACACCTTC
CDR3 protein: CSVHTPRTANYGYTF

D gene: .
clone size: .
V gene: TRBV6-6
J gene: TRBJ1-1
CDR3 DNA: TGTGCCAGCAGTCGCTGGGGGGGCACTGAAGCTTTCTTT
CDR3 protein: CASSRWGGTEAFF

D gene: TRBD2
clone size: once
V gene: TRBV4-3
J gene: TRBJ2-3
CDR3 DNA: TGCGCCAGCAGCCACCGGGACTACAACACAGATACGCAGTATTTT
CDR3 protein: CASSHRDYNTDTQYF

D gene: TRBD2
clone size: .
V gene: TRBV7-2
J gene: TRBJ2-1
CDR3 DNA: TGTGCCAGCAGCACGGGACTAGTGGTTGGCAATGAGCAGTTCTTC
CDR3 protein: CASSTGLVVGNEQFF

D gene: TRBD1
clone size: .
V gene: TRBV27
J gene: TRBJ1-1
CDR3 DNA: TGTGCCAGCACTCAGGGGGCAGACACTGAAGCTTTCTTT
CDR3 protein: CASTQGADTEAFF

D gene: TRBD2
clone size: .
V gene: TRBV3-1/TRBV3-2
J gene: TRBJ2-7
CDR3 DNA: TGTGCCAGCGGAGGTGGGGCTAGCGGGCCCGCCCCGCTCTACGAGCAGTACTTC
CDR3 protein: CASGGGASGPAPLYEQYF

D gene: TRBD2
clone size: few
V gene: TRBV2
J gene: TRBJ2-3
CDR3 DNA: TGTGCCAGCAGTGACTTAGCGGGAGCAGCAGATACGCAGTATTTT
CDR3 protein: CASSDLAGAADTQYF